The sequence of this T cell receptor beta chain was determined in a study of beta chain features in type 1 diabetes. Across the whole study: Patients looked much like healthy donors when it came to age, gender and cell yields.

There are 16 residues in the CDR3. After removal of 5 bases from V and 6 bases from J, the junction contained 17 bases not matched to a gene. Germline lookup yields CDR1 SQVTM and CDR2 ANQGSEA. Note on this clone: What it binds is unknown.

Study observations and caveats: HLA influence on TCRB rearrangement stayed unresolved here. PCR could preferentially amplify shorter templates, alike in patients and controls. Insertion counts at VDJ junctions were lower in type 1 diabetes patients, who also showed more deletions there. Among patients with Type 1 diabetes, TCRB CDR3s were moderately but significantly shorter in every one of the four CD4+ subsets.

Of the isolated RNA, all was reverse transcribed, and so the sequenced material was expressed TCRB transcripts. Clones were sequenced by immunoSEQ multiplex PCR, and TCRdb holds only the in-frame ones, with some missing. The sample has hundreds of thousands of clones, roughly an eighth seen once; the top ten hold approximately 0.039%. The chain carries TRBV29-1 and TRBJ2-7; TRBD2 agrees at 9 bases. This TCR came from a young man with type 1 diabetes. Sequenced sample: naive CD4+ T cells from blood. CDR3 region: CSVSPRRLAGRGEQYF. The CDR3 region has the DNA TGCAGCGTTTCCCCCCGTAGGCTAGCGGGACGGGGCGAGCAGTACTTC.